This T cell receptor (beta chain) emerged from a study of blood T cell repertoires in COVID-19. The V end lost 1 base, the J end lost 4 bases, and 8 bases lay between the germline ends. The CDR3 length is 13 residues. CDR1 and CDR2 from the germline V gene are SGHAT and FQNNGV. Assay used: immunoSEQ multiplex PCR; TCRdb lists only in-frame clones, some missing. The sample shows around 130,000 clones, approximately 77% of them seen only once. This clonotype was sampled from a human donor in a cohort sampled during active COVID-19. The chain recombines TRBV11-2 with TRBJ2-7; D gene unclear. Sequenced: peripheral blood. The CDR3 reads CASSLGYRYEQYF. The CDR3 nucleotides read TGTGCCAGCAGCTTAGGGTACCGGTACGAGCAGTACTTC.